This passage covers 22 T cell receptor beta chains from one sample sequenced in a study of cytomegalovirus exposure and HLA in healthy donors. The PCR employed 60 Vbeta primers together with 13 Jbeta primers. Assay used: immunoSEQ multiplex PCR; TCRdb lists only in-frame clones, some missing. The sample records some 130,000 clones, about four fifths being singletons. Sample: PBMCs. All receptors come from a man aged 30-40 years in good health.

The chain recombines TRBV5-8 with TRBJ2-5; 7 bases map to TRBD1. CDR1 is SGHTS and CDR2 is YDEGEE in the germline V gene. V dropped 4 bases and J dropped 5; count of bases not matched to a gene: 11. The CDR3 contains 15 residues. The CDR3 nucleotides read TGTGCCAGCAGCCGGACAGGCTTTAAGGGGGAGACCCAGTACTTC. This codes for CASSRTGFKGETQYF.

The chain employs TRBV7-6 and TRBJ2-1, with 10 nucleotides matching TRBD2. Germline V gene data show CDR1 as SGHVS and CDR2 as FNYEAQ. The CDR3 covers 14 residues. V trimming: 4 bases; J trimming: 6 bases; junction bases outside the gene matches: 3. The CDR3 region has the DNA TGTGCCAGCAGCTCCGGGACTAGCGCCAATGAGCAGTTCTTC. Translated: CASSSGTSANEQFF.

The chain uses TRBV18 and TRBJ1-2; possibly TRBD1 for D (6 bases). Germline lookup yields CDR1 KGHSH and CDR2 LQKENI. Trimming took off 6 bases at V and 1 base at J, with 15 bases between the two ends. This CDR3 comprises 15 residues. The CDR3 reads CASSPGTYSNYGYTF. CDR3 DNA sequence: TGTGCCAGCTCTCCCGGGACATACAGTAACTATGGCTACACCTTC.

The J gene is TRBJ2-7, the V gene TRBV6-6; maybe TRBD2 (5 bases). V gave up 7 bases and J gave up 3 bases, with 16 bases separating them. CDR1 MNHNY and CDR2 SVGAGI come from the germline V gene (reference sequence). The CDR3 extends over 14 amino acids. The CDR3 nucleotides read TGTGCCAGCACCATGGACGGGATTCTCTACGAGCAGTACTTC. It specifies CASTMDGILYEQYF.

The chain has TRBV9 and TRBJ1-1, with a weak D call TRBD1 (5 bases). CDR1 is SGDLS, CDR2 YYNGEE, per germline. V was pared by 4 bases and J by 4 bases, with 14 bases between. The CDR3 is made up of 14 amino acids. Written as DNA, the CDR3 is TGTGCCAGCAGCCCTCAGGGCCAGGGCACTGAAGCTTTCTTT. It encodes CASSPQGQGTEAFF.

The genes are TRBV6-5 and TRBJ2-7; TRBD2 matches 13 bases. Germline V lookup: CDR1 MNHEY, CDR2 SVGAGI. V lost 6 bases to trimming and J lost 6 bases; unmatched junction nucleotides: 8. The CDR3 is 15 amino acids. CDR3 bases: TGTGCCAGCAGCCCCGGACTAGCGGGAGTGGTCGAGCAGTACTTC. It specifies CASSPGLAGVVEQYF.

The chain couples TRBV6-5 to TRBJ2-7; D ambiguous. The CDR3 consists of 12 residues. V lost 11 bases and J 1 base, leaving 12 bases between the germline ends. Per the germline V gene, CDR1 is MNHEY and CDR2 is SVGAGI. The DNA of the CDR3 is TGTGCCGCCGCTACTATTTCCTACGAGCAGTACTTC. It yields the protein CAAATISYEQYF.

The count of this clone is one. The V and J genes are TRBV20-1 and TRBJ2-2; D gene ambiguous. From germline, CDR1 is DFQATT and CDR2 SNEGSKA (reference sequence). V was shortened by 4 bases and J by 7 bases, with 7 bases between the two germline ends. The CDR3 length is 11 residues. The CDR3 region is CSANTDGELFF. The CDR3 nucleotides are TGCAGTGCTAACACAGACGGGGAGCTGTTTTTT.

This clone occurred a few times. The DNA of the CDR3 is TGTGCCAGCAGCTTTTCCGCAGGGCCGTGGCGAAACACCATATATTTT. Translation gives CASSFSAGPWRNTIYF. The rearrangement links TRBV7-9 to TRBJ1-3; a possible D gene is TRBD1 (5 bases). Trimming left V 3 bases short and J 5 bases short, with 17 bases between. The CDR3 is made up of 16 amino acids. CDR1 and CDR2 from the germline V gene are SEHNR and FQNEAQ (reference sequence).

The chain combines TRBV28 with TRBJ2-5; TRBD1 agrees at 7 bases. Gene TRBJ2-7 matches the end of the DNA better, so the J call may be wrong. Germline CDR1 is MDHEN and CDR2 is SYDVKM. The CDR3 sequence is 14 residues long. The chain's CDR3 is CASSLSTGMYEQYF. The CDR3 nucleotides read TGTGCCAGCAGTTTATCGACAGGGATGTACGAGCAGTACTTC.

The CDR3 nucleotides read TGTGCCAGCAGACGGGGACAGGGGGCCAATCAGCCCCAGCATTTT. It is translated as CASRRGQGANQPQHF. V gene TRBV6-6 combines with J gene TRBJ1-5; 12 bases fit TRBD1. The CDR3 contains 15 residues. J lost 3 bases, V lost 6 bases, and 3 bases had no gene match. The germline CDR1 and CDR2 sequences are MNHNY and SVGAGI (reference sequence).

There are a few counts of this clone. The rearrangement uses TRBV6-5 and TRBJ2-5; 7 positions match TRBD2. The J call is in doubt because the DNA end fits TRBJ2-7 better. The CDR3 is 14 amino acids. From germline, CDR1 is MNHEY and CDR2 SVGAGI. In DNA, the CDR3 is TGTGCCAGCACCGACCTAGCGGCCCCCTACGAGCAGTACTTC. Translated, it gives CASTDLAAPYEQYF.

CDR3 in DNA: TGTGCCAGCAGCTGGGGGACAGGGGGCCGGAGCAATCAGCCCCAGCATTTT. It specifies CASSWGTGGRSNQPQHF. The rearrangement links TRBV5-4 to TRBJ1-5; 12 positions match TRBD1. Trimming at V came to 3 bases and at J to 1 base, leaving 5 bases not matched to a gene. This CDR3 has 17 amino acids. Germline V lookup: CDR1 SGHNT, CDR2 YYREEE (reference sequence).

The rearrangement uses TRBV30 and TRBJ1-5; 7 bases agree with TRBD1. Germline trimming cut 2 bases from V and 3 bases from J; bases unmatched to any gene: 7. The CDR3 extends over 15 amino acids. Germline CDR1 GTSNPN, CDR2 SVGIG (reference sequence). The CDR3 sequence: CAWSNSGTVNQPQHF. The CDR3 bases are TGTGCCTGGAGTAATTCCGGGACAGTCAATCAGCCCCAGCATTTT. Full variable domain (outside the CDR3, taken from reference TRBV30 and TRBJ1-5): SQTIHQWPATLVQPVGSPLSLECTVEGTSNPNLYWYRQAAGRGLQLLFYSVGIGQISSEVPQNLSASRPQDRQFILSSKKLLLSDSGFYLCAWSNSGTVNQPQHFGDGTRLSIL.

V is TRBV7-6 and J is TRBJ1-1; TRBD1 aligns across 7 bases. Germline V gene lookup returns CDR1 SGHVS and CDR2 FNYEAQ. This CDR3 is 13 amino acids long. Trimming removed 6 bases from V and 1 base from J; junction bases left unmatched: 2. The CDR3 loop is CASSRQGNTEAFF. In DNA, the CDR3 is TGTGCCAGCAGTCGACAGGGGAACACTGAAGCTTTCTTT.

The chain couples TRBV29-1 to TRBJ1-1, with TRBD1 matching 11 bases. This CDR3 spans 13 amino acids. The V and J ends lost 4 bases and 3 bases, in that order; junction bases with no gene match: 1. From germline, CDR1 is SQVTM and CDR2 ANQGSEA. This CDR3 reads CSVGDRGYTEAFF. The CDR3 DNA sequence: TGCAGCGTTGGGGACAGGGGGTACACTGAAGCTTTCTTT.

The sample holds one count of this clone. The J gene is TRBJ1-2, the V gene TRBV28; possibly TRBD1 for D (5 bases). Trimming pared 7 bases from V and 8 bases from J, leaving 11 bases between. This CDR3 is built from 11 residues. The germline V gene encodes CDR1 MDHEN and CDR2 SYDVKM. The CDR3 sequence is CASNGARGYTF. Here the CDR3 DNA reads TGTGCCAGCAATGGGGCGAGGGGCTACACCTTC.

This chain's CDR3 is CASSLAYLGGEQFF. CDR3 nucleotide sequence: TGTGCCAGCAGCTTGGCCTACCTTGGGGGGGAGCAGTTCTTC. V and J are TRBV5-6 and TRBJ2-1, with D perhaps matching TRBD2 (6 bases). CDR3 length: 14 residues. Germline loops: CDR1 SGHDT, CDR2 YYEEEE. Trimming pared 0 bases from V and 10 bases from J, leaving 14 bases between.

The chain employs TRBV5-1 and TRBJ2-1, with 7 bases matching TRBD2. The CDR3 is 14 residues long. V dropped 3 bases and J dropped 6; count of bases not matched to a gene: 6. Germline V gene sequence: CDR1 SGHRS, CDR2 YFSETQ. CDR3 nucleotide sequence: TGCGCCAGCAGCTCCCGACTAGCCGGCAATGAGCAGTTCTTC. Its protein product is CASSSRLAGNEQFF.

This chain joins TRBV9 and TRBJ1-2; no clear D. CDR1 and CDR2 from the germline V gene are SGDLS and YYNGEE. V lost 4 bases and J 2 bases, leaving 21 bases between the germline ends. The CDR3 contains 17 residues. In DNA form, the CDR3 reads TGTGCCAGCAGCCCCCAAGCGGAACTTGTGGACAACTATGGCTACACCTTC. This codes for CASSPQAELVDNYGYTF.

The chain links TRBV18 to TRBJ2-7; D gene unclear. CDR1 is KGHSH, CDR2 LQKENI, per germline. There are 14 residues in the CDR3. Trimming cost V 0 bases and J 0 bases, with 6 bases left between them. The CDR3 here is CASSPPLGSYEQYF. The CDR3 nucleotides read TGTGCCAGCTCACCACCCCTCGGCTCCTACGAGCAGTACTTC.

This rearrangement joins TRBV18 to TRBJ2-2; 8 nucleotides line up with TRBD1. Unmatched junction bases numbered 2, after V lost 4 bases and J lost 1 base. Per the germline V gene, CDR1 is KGHSH and CDR2 is LQKENI. This CDR3 comprises 15 residues. CDR3 coding DNA: TGTGCCAGCTCACAAGACAGGGGGAACACCGGGGAGCTGTTTTTT. Translation gives CASSQDRGNTGELFF. The full variable domain, its missing parts supplied by reference TRBV18 and TRBJ2-2, is NAGVMQNPRHLVRRRGQEARLRCSPMKGHSHVYWYRQLPEEGLKFMVYLQKENIIDESGMPKERFSAEFPKEGPSILRIQQVVRGDSAAYFCASSQDRGNTGELFFGEGSRLTVL.